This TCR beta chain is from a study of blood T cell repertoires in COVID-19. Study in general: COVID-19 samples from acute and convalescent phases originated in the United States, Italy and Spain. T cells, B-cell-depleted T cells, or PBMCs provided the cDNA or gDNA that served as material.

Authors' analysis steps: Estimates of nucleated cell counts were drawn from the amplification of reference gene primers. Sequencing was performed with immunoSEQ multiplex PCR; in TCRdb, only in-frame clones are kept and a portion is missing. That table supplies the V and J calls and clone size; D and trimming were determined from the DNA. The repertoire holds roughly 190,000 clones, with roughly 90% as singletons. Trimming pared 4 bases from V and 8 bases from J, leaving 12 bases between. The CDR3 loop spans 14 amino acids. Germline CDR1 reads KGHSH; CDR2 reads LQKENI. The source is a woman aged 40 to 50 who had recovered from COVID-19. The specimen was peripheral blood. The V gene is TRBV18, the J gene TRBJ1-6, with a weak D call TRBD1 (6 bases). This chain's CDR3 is CASSQQGDHSPLHF. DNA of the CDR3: TGTGCCAGCTCACAACAGGGTGATCATTCACCCCTCCACTTT.